The text below deals with one TCR beta chain. 5'RACE primed at constant segments yielded TCR alpha and TCR beta cDNA libraries bearing sample barcodes and UMIs. MiXCR, applied by TCRdb to the 5' RACE reads, yields one record per CDR3 protein. The table has fewer than 60,000 distinct CDR3 sequences, 25% to 35% seen once; the top ten hold 43%. The trim removed 2 bases at V and 6 bases at J, leaving 13 bases unmatched. CDR1 is LGHNA, CDR2 YSLEER, per germline. This CDR3 is 17 amino acids long. This record belongs to a study of T-cell memory formation after mild COVID-19. The sequence was obtained from a man aged 18 to 35 who had mild COVID-19 (a few samples of this study predate the infection). Cell type and time point are not known. This chain uses TRBV4-3 with TRBJ2-5; TRBD2 aligns across 9 bases. Source material: PBMCs or a T cell subset sorted from them (not recorded which). CDR3 amino acids: CASSQRVVAGGPKTQYF. The CDR3 nucleotides read TGCGCCAGCAGCCAAAGGGTGGTCGCGGGGGGGCCAAAGACCCAGTACTTC.